These 31 T cell receptor beta chains were sequenced from one sample in a study of CD8+ T cells in alopecia areata. cDNA serving as the sequencing template came from extracted, reverse transcribed RNA. Repertoires were generated with immunoSEQ multiplex PCR, while TCRdb's copy carries only in-frame clones and drops some. This table holds 150,000 or so clones, roughly 50% found once. The material sequenced was CD4+ T cells sorted from blood. The receptors shown here come from a human donor with alopecia areata.

V is TRBV6-1 and J is TRBJ2-5; 8 positions agree with TRBD1. The CDR3 contains 14 residues. Per germline, CDR1 MNHNS and CDR2 SASEGT. The V segment lost 6 bases and the J segment 5 bases; nucleotides outside the gene matches: 8. This CDR3 reads CASSYQGALETQYF. The CDR3 DNA follows: TGTGCCAGCAGCTATCAGGGGGCGCTGGAGACCCAGTACTTC.

This clone was seen a handful of times. This chain uses TRBV29-1 with TRBJ2-1, with 9 bases aligning to TRBD1. V gave up 3 bases and J gave up 15 bases; unmatched junction bases: 6. CDR1 and CDR2 from the germline V gene are SQVTM and ANQGSEA. The CDR3 totals 11 residues. The DNA of the CDR3 is TGCAGCGTTGATCCGGGACAGGGAACGTTCTTC. It is translated as CSVDPGQGTFF.

The chain couples TRBV9 to TRBJ2-1; D not certain. Germline CDR1 reads SGDLS; CDR2 reads YYNGEE. The CDR3 covers 16 residues. The V and J ends lost 2 bases and 3 bases respectively, with 15 bases between them. The CDR3 coding sequence is TGTGCCAGCAGCGTTTCGACGGGCAGATACTACAATGAGCAGTTCTTC. Translation: CASSVSTGRYYNEQFF.

The genes are TRBV18 and TRBJ2-7; D gene uncertain. Trimming stripped 3 bases from V and 4 bases from J, with 10 bases between. The germline CDR1 and CDR2 sequences are KGHSH and LQKENI. The CDR3 contains 13 residues. CDR3 amino acids: CASSPWGGYEQYF. As DNA, the CDR3 is TGTGCCAGCTCACCCTGGGGTGGGTACGAGCAGTACTTC.

This clone was counted a few times. The identical CDR3 is also encoded by other nucleotide sequences in the sample. Here the CDR3 DNA reads TGCGCCAGCAGCTTGCGGCAACAGGGCTACGAGCAGTACTTC. Protein product: CASSLRQQGYEQYF. This chain uses TRBV5-1 with TRBJ2-7; D might be TRBD1 (6 bases). V was cut by 1 base and J by 3 bases, with 11 bases left in between. Per the germline V gene, CDR1 is SGHRS and CDR2 is YFSETQ. CDR3 size: 14 residues.

V is TRBV5-1 and J is TRBJ2-7, with TRBD1 as a possible D gene (6 bases). The V end lost 5 bases, the J end lost 0 bases, and 12 bases lay between the germline ends. The CDR3 runs 14 residues. Germline CDR1 SGHRS, CDR2 YFSETQ. Here the CDR3 DNA reads TGCGCCAGCAGGATACAGGGACCCTCCTACGAGCAGTACTTC. Translated: CASRIQGPSYEQYF.

The V and J genes are TRBV5-1 and TRBJ2-2; 14 bases agree with TRBD2. This CDR3 has 18 amino acids. V lost 0 bases and J lost 5; bases outside the gene matches: 6. CDR1 is SGHRS and CDR2 is YFSETQ in the germline V gene. The CDR3 reads CASSLEGTSGRFTGELFF. CDR3 DNA sequence: TGCGCCAGCAGCTTGGAGGGGACTAGCGGGAGATTTACCGGGGAGCTGTTTTTT.

The rearrangement links TRBV30 to TRBJ1-1, with 11 bases aligning to TRBD1. The CDR3 runs to 15 residues. Germline V gene lookup returns CDR1 GTSNPN and CDR2 SVGIG (reference sequence). V shed 2 bases and J 8 bases; nucleotides not matched to a gene: 10. The CDR3 coding sequence is TGTGCCTGGAGTAACCGGGACAGGGGGGGAACCGAAGCTTTCTTT. Translation: CAWSNRDRGGTEAFF.

The CDR3 region has the DNA TGTGCCTGGACGCCGGGACGGACATCTGGAAACACCATATATTTT. Translated: CAWTPGRTSGNTIYF. This sequence joins TRBV30 and TRBJ1-3, with D possibly being TRBD1 (5 bases). This CDR3 spans 15 amino acids. CDR1 and CDR2 (germline): GTSNPN, SVGIG (reference sequence). The V end was cut by 4 bases, the J end by 1 base, with 14 bases between.

This clone showed up just a few times. The rearrangement links TRBV6-1 to TRBJ2-7; D is uncertain. The CDR3 runs to 13 residues. Germline CDR1 is MNHNS and CDR2 is SASEGT. The V end was cut by 6 bases, the J end by 0 bases, with 9 bases between. In DNA form, the CDR3 reads TGTGCCAGCAGGAGAAGGACCTCCTACGAGCAGTACTTC. Encoded protein: CASRRRTSYEQYF.

This chain links TRBV7-9 with TRBJ2-3; D is unclear. From germline, CDR1 is SEHNR and CDR2 FQNEAQ (reference sequence). Trimming left V 0 bases short and J 1 base short, with 11 bases between. This CDR3 has 16 residues. The CDR3 loop reads CASSLAGMGGTDTQYF. Written as DNA, the CDR3 is TGTGCCAGCAGCTTAGCGGGAATGGGCGGCACAGATACGCAGTATTTT. The entire variable domain, with the rest obtained from reference TRBV7-9 and TRBJ2-3, is as follows: DTGVSQNPRHKITKRGQNVTFRCDPISEHNRLYWYRQTLGQGPEFLTYFQNEAQLEKSRLLSDRFSAERPKGSFSTLEIQRTEQGDSAMYLCASSLAGMGGTDTQYFGPGTRLTVL.

The chain combines TRBV29-1 with TRBJ2-7; weak D call: TRBD2 (6 bases). The V end was cut by 5 bases, the J end by 4 bases, with 21 bases between. Germline CDR1 SQVTM, CDR2 ANQGSEA. The CDR3 is 15 amino acids. The CDR3 nucleotides read TGCAGCGTTCAACCGTTTCCCGGGAGACGATACGAGCAGTACTTC. This gives the protein CSVQPFPGRRYEQYF.

The V and J genes are TRBV25-1 and TRBJ2-7, with 8 bases aligning to TRBD2. Germline V gives CDR1 MGHDK, CDR2 SYGVNS. The V segment lost 4 bases and the J segment 2 bases; nucleotides outside the gene matches: 10. This CDR3 is 16 amino acids long. In DNA, the CDR3 is TGTGCCAGCAGTGCGCTCACTAGCGGAGCCCCCTACGAGCAGTACTTC. This sequence encodes CASSALTSGAPYEQYF.

This chain uses TRBV2 with TRBJ1-1; 7 nucleotides line up with TRBD1. The CDR3 is made up of 14 amino acids. Trimming cost V 2 bases and J 4 bases; bases outside gene matches: 4. Germline lookup yields CDR1 SNHLY and CDR2 FYNNEI. This CDR3 is CASSEQGGFTEAFF. CDR3 nucleotides: TGTGCCAGCAGTGAACAGGGGGGGTTCACTGAAGCTTTCTTT.

The chain recombines TRBV11-3 with TRBJ2-3; tentatively, D is TRBD2 (6 bases). Germline V gene data show CDR1 as SGHNT and CDR2 as YENEEA. The V end was cut by 4 bases, the J end by 5 bases, with 10 bases between. There are 13 residues in the CDR3. CDR3 DNA sequence: TGTGCCAGCAGCTCGACTAGTGGAGATACGCAGTATTTT. This sequence encodes CASSSTSGDTQYF.

CDR3 amino acids: CAWQGRTDQPQHF. DNA of the CDR3: TGTGCCTGGCAGGGGAGGACGGATCAGCCCCAGCATTTT. This sequence joins TRBV30 and TRBJ1-5, with a tentative D call TRBD1 (6 bases). Germline CDR1 reads GTSNPN; CDR2 reads SVGIG (reference sequence). The V gene lost 5 bases and the J gene lost 5 bases, with 13 bases spanning the gap. This CDR3 has 13 residues.

This clone was seen only a few times. V gene TRBV14 combines with J gene TRBJ2-7, with D possibly TRBD2 on 5 matching bases. V lost 4 bases and J lost 6, with 7 bases in between. Germline-derived CDR1 and CDR2 are SGHDN and FVKESK. The length of the CDR3 is 11 residues. CDR3 nucleotides: TGTGCCAGCAGCCGGGCGGGCGAGCAGTACTTC. Residues: CASSRAGEQYF.

This clone was seen a few times. This chain connects TRBV29-1 to TRBJ2-4; unclear D gene. This CDR3 has 13 residues. Trimming removed 6 bases from V and 0 bases from J, with 9 bases in between. Germline V gene lookup returns CDR1 SQVTM and CDR2 ANQGSEA. As DNA, the CDR3 is TGCAGCGTCCTCCTGCGAGCCAAAAACATTCAGTACTTC. Encoded protein: CSVLLRAKNIQYF. Drawing the rest from reference TRBV29-1 and TRBJ2-4, the complete variable domain is SAVISQKPSRDICQRGTSLTIQCQVDSQVTMMFWYRQQPGQSLTLIATANQGSEATYESGFVIDKFPISRPNLTFSTLTVSNMSPEDSSIYLCSVLLRAKNIQYFGAGTRLSVL.

The chain recombines TRBV29-1 with TRBJ1-4; 10 positions match TRBD1. The germline V gene has CDR1 SQVTM and CDR2 ANQGSEA. The CDR3 totals 13 residues. Trimming removed 5 bases from V and 7 bases from J; junction bases left unmatched: 4. The CDR3 spells CSVRTGGPEKLFF. Written as DNA, the CDR3 is TGCAGCGTTAGGACAGGGGGTCCTGAAAAACTGTTTTTT.

This chain connects TRBV6-6 to TRBJ2-2; 7 bases align to TRBD2. The CDR3 runs 14 residues. Trimming removed 8 bases from V and 6 bases from J; junction bases left unmatched: 9. CDR1 and CDR2 (germline): MNHNY, SVGAGI (reference sequence). The CDR3 DNA sequence: TGTGCCAGCTCGCCTAGCGGAGTCGCCGGGGAGCTGTTTTTT. This codes for CASSPSGVAGELFF.

The chain is built from TRBV6-4 and TRBJ2-7, with D possibly being TRBD1 (6 bases). Germline V gene lookup returns CDR1 MRHNA and CDR2 SNTAGT. This CDR3 comprises 15 residues. V dropped 10 bases and J dropped 0 bases, with 19 bases sitting between them. CDR3 sequence (DNA): TGTGCCATTAACAAACAGGGCAGGAGCTCCTACGAGCAGTACTTC. Translating gives CAINKQGRSSYEQYF.

This clone was seen more than once but under ten times. Other DNA sequences in this specimen translate into the identical CDR3. The chain recombines TRBV29-1 with TRBJ2-5; no reliable D call. The CDR3 is made up of 11 amino acids. Germline lookup yields CDR1 SQVTM and CDR2 ANQGSEA. Trimming left V 3 bases short and J 1 base short, with 3 bases between. CDR3 protein: CSVDRQETQYF. The DNA for the CDR3 is TGCAGCGTTGATCGCCAAGAGACCCAGTACTTC.

This clone appeared a few times. The CDR3 DNA reads TGTGCCAGCAGGACCCGGACTAGAGAGACCCAGTACTTC. Its translation: CASRTRTRETQYF. The chain links TRBV27 to TRBJ2-5; 7 bases align to TRBD2. Losses at the gene ends were 6 bases for V and 4 bases for J; bases not matched to a gene: 5. Per germline, CDR1 MNHEY and CDR2 SMNVEV (reference sequence). The CDR3 spans 13 residues.

V gene TRBV30 combines with J gene TRBJ2-7; D might be TRBD1 or TRBD2, each matching 5 bases. Trimming left V 5 bases short and J 6 bases short, with 17 bases between. Looked up from germline, CDR1 is GTSNPN and CDR2 is SVGIG (reference sequence). This CDR3 comprises 13 residues. Written as DNA, the CDR3 is TGTGCCTGGGACCCGGTGGGGGTTTTCGAGCAGTACTTC. This codes for CAWDPVGVFEQYF.

The chain is built from TRBV18 and TRBJ2-1, with 14 positions matching TRBD2. The CDR3 has 14 amino acids. With 3 bases clipped from V and 13 bases from J, the junction kept 5 bases outside the gene matches. Germline values: CDR1 KGHSH, CDR2 LQKENI. This CDR3 is CASSPGTSGSSQFF. CDR3 bases: TGTGCCAGCTCACCCGGGACTAGCGGGAGTAGTCAGTTCTTC.

This clone was detected a few times. The rearrangement uses TRBV10-3 and TRBJ2-7; possibly TRBD2 for D (5 bases). Trimming took 10 bases from V and 4 from J, leaving 17 bases between them. The CDR3 has 13 residues. Germline CDR1 reads ENHRY; CDR2 reads SYGVKD. The CDR3: CATTEYGEYEQYF. The CDR3 region has the DNA TGTGCCACCACAGAATACGGGGAATACGAGCAGTACTTC.

The chain is built from TRBV18 and TRBJ2-1; 8 bases agree with TRBD2. After removal of 5 bases from V and 8 bases from J, the junction contained 11 bases not matched to a gene. In germline, CDR1 is KGHSH, CDR2 LQKENI. The CDR3 extends over 15 amino acids. CDR3 in amino acids: CASSSQGLGVDEQFF. The DNA of the CDR3 is TGTGCCAGCTCATCCCAGGGACTAGGGGTCGATGAGCAGTTCTTC.

In its sample, this clone was seen a few times. V and J are TRBV5-1 and TRBJ2-2; no clear D gene. Germline assignment: CDR1 SGHRS and CDR2 YFSETQ. The CDR3 runs 14 residues. V was clipped by 2 bases and J by 4 bases, with 9 bases between them. Here the CDR3 reads CASSLGRTTGELFF. CDR3 nucleotide sequence: TGCGCCAGCAGCTTAGGCAGGACCACCGGGGAGCTGTTTTTT.

The J gene is TRBJ2-3, the V gene TRBV6-1, with TRBD1 as a possible D gene (5 bases). Looked up from germline, CDR1 is MNHNS and CDR2 is SASEGT. V was pared by 6 bases and J by 2 bases, with 12 bases between. CDR3 length: 14 residues. The CDR3 loop is CASRTESFTDTQYF. The CDR3 nucleotides are TGTGCCAGCAGGACAGAGAGTTTCACAGATACGCAGTATTTT.

Only a few counts were recorded for this clone. This chain connects TRBV29-1 to TRBJ1-3; 11 bases fit TRBD1. V shed 7 bases and J 7 bases; nucleotides not matched to a gene: 15. The CDR3 has 16 residues. Germline V lookup: CDR1 SQVTM, CDR2 ANQGSEA. As DNA, the CDR3 is TGCAGCGCTTCCCAGATCCGGACAGGGGGCTATAACACCATATATTTT. The encoded protein is CSASQIRTGGYNTIYF.

Details on this clone: Other DNA sequences of this sample code for an identical CDR3. The gene calls are TRBV29-1 and TRBJ2-1; D gene uncertain. Germline V CDR1 and CDR2: SQVTM, ANQGSEA. The ends were cut back, 4 bases at V and 2 bases at J, with 3 bases in the middle. The CDR3 has 11 amino acids. The CDR3 protein is CSVVTYNEQFF. The CDR3 region has the DNA TGCAGCGTTGTCACCTACAATGAGCAGTTCTTC.